Presented here are 5 T cell receptor beta chains from one specimen sequenced in a study of blood T cells in healthy people across ages. Primed by a sample-barcoded 5' primer and a J-beta primer mix, a second PCR proceeded for about 6 to 12 cycles. TCRdb re-called the 5' RACE reads with MiXCR, one entry per CDR3 protein. The sample has about 780,000 distinct CDR3 sequences, 46% seen once. Sequencing was carried out using blood. The receptors originated from a man of 80 years or more in good health.

This chain connects TRBV7-2 to TRBJ2-3; 9 bases align to TRBD2. Germline lookup yields CDR1 SGHTA and CDR2 FQGNSA. Losses at the gene ends were 1 base for V and 2 bases for J; bases not matched to a gene: 13. The CDR3 has 19 residues. The CDR3 region is CASSLGGLAGWTHTDTQYF. The CDR3 nucleotides read TGTGCCAGCAGCTTAGGGGGGCTAGCGGGATGGACCCACACAGATACGCAGTATTTT.

V gene TRBV7-9 combines with J gene TRBJ2-2, with TRBD1 matching over 7 bases. There are 19 residues in the CDR3. The V gene end was trimmed by 5 bases and the J gene end by 3 bases; junction bases not matched to a gene: 18. CDR1 is SEHNR, CDR2 FQNEAQ, per germline (reference sequence). CDR3 nucleotides: TGTGCCAGCAGCCTAAATCCTCGGACAGGCAAACGGGACACCGGGGAGCTGTTTTTT. This gives the protein CASSLNPRTGKRDTGELFF.

The J gene is TRBJ1-2, the V gene TRBV3-1; perhaps TRBD1 as D (5 bases). The germline V and J ends were trimmed by 5 bases and 4 bases, with 14 bases remaining between them. CDR3 length equals 14 residues. CDR1 is LGHDT and CDR2 is YNNKEL in the germline V gene (reference sequence). CDR3 nucleotide sequence: TGTGCCAGCAGCGGTGGGGGGACGGCCTATGGCTACACCTTC. Amino acids: CASSGGGTAYGYTF. The full variable domain, with the rest looked up from reference TRBV3-1 and TRBJ1-2, is DTAVSQTPKYLVTQMGNDKSIKCEQNLGHDTMYWYKQDSKKFLKIMFSYNNKELIINETVPNRFSPKSPDKAHLNLHINSLELGDSAVYFCASSGGGTAYGYTFGSGTRLTVV.

The V call is TRBV10-3, the J call TRBJ2-5; D uncertain. The DNA end is more similar to TRBJ2-7, so the J call may be wrong. The CDR3 contains 14 residues. Germline CDR1 ENHRY, CDR2 SYGVKD. CDR3 bases: TGTGCCATCAGTGAGTCACCCCCTACAAGCGAGCAGTACTTC. Translation: CAISESPPTSEQYF.

This clonotype was counted a few times. The rearrangement joins TRBV5-1 to TRBJ2-4; 7 bases fit TRBD2. The J call may be wrong; the DNA end is better matched by TRBJ2-7. This CDR3 is built from 14 residues. The germline V gene has CDR1 SGHRS and CDR2 YFSETQ. The CDR3 is CASGTGGNRYEQYF. CDR3 bases: TGCGCCAGCGGAACGGGAGGTAACCGATACGAGCAGTACTTC.